The 31 T cell receptor beta chains below come from one sample, sequenced in a study of PD-L1 blockade in urothelial cancer. The table came from immunoSEQ multiplex PCR; TCRdb's copy has only in-frame clones and leaves some out. The table shows about 36,000 clones, with approximately 80% occurring only once. Time point reported: peripheral blood 6 weeks after treatment start. This specimen was PBMCs, taken around atezolizumab (anti-PD-L1) treatment. The source is a man aged 35-49 years with urothelial cancer.

V gene TRBV6-6 combines with J gene TRBJ1-1; the D gene is possibly TRBD1 (5 bases). V was cut by 7 bases and J by 0 bases, with 9 bases left in between. Germline V CDR1 and CDR2: MNHNY, SVGAGI (reference sequence). The CDR3 covers 13 residues. The CDR3, as DNA: TGTGCCAGCAAAGAGACAGTGAACACTGAAGCTTTCTTT. Its protein is CASKETVNTEAFF.

The chain uses TRBV28 and TRBJ2-3; 8 bases agree with TRBD1. J lost 4 bases, V lost 4 bases, and 7 bases had no gene match. CDR3 length equals 15 residues. CDR1 and CDR2 from the germline V gene are MDHEN and SYDVKM. CDR3 DNA: TGTGCCAGCAGTTCCCCGGGCAGGGGGCCAGATACGCAGTATTTT. Amino acids: CASSSPGRGPDTQYF.

This clone was counted only a few times. The chain links TRBV28 to TRBJ2-5; 7 nucleotides line up with TRBD2. CDR3 length equals 14 residues. Per the germline V gene, CDR1 is MDHEN and CDR2 is SYDVKM. The junction had 9 bases not matched to a gene; V was cut back by 8 bases and J by 3 bases. CDR3 bases: TGTGCCAGCTCTCTCCGGGGAGGGGAAGAGACCCAGTACTTC. Its protein product is CASSLRGGEETQYF.

The gene calls are TRBV4-1 and TRBJ2-1; 7 bases are shared with TRBD1. CDR3 length: 14 residues. Looked up from germline, CDR1 is MGHRA and CDR2 is YSYEKL. The junction had 4 bases not matched to a gene; V was cut back by 1 base and J by 7 bases. CDR3 DNA: TGCGCCAGCAGCCAAGGACAGGGCTCGAATGAGCAGTTCTTC. It encodes CASSQGQGSNEQFF.

V gene TRBV28 combines with J gene TRBJ2-3, with TRBD2 matching 11 bases. Trimming removed 3 bases from V and 2 bases from J; junction bases left unmatched: 4. The germline gives CDR1 MDHEN, CDR2 SYDVKM. The CDR3 is made up of 16 amino acids. The CDR3 here is CASSFPTSGITDTQYF. The CDR3 DNA is TGTGCCAGCAGTTTCCCGACTAGCGGGATCACAGATACGCAGTATTTT.

The chain employs TRBV19 and TRBJ1-5; D is unresolved. With 8 bases removed from V and 5 bases from J, the gap between germline ends came to 10 bases. The V gene's germline CDR1 is LNHDA and CDR2 SQIVND (reference sequence). The CDR3 covers 12 residues. The CDR3 DNA is TGTGCCAGTGGGCCGGGGTATCAGCCCCAGCATTTT. It specifies CASGPGYQPQHF.

The chain has TRBV7-2 and TRBJ1-3; D not resolved. Germline assignment: CDR1 SGHTA and CDR2 FQGNSA. V lost 5 bases to trimming and J lost 2 bases, with 13 bases between them. The CDR3 has 15 amino acids. As DNA, the CDR3 is TGTGCCAGCAGCCCACTTCAGGTCGCTGGAAACACCATATATTTT. It codes for CASSPLQVAGNTIYF.

The CDR3 sequence is CASSQVDRSSYEQYF. CDR3 DNA: TGTGCCAGCAGCCAAGTTGACAGAAGCTCCTACGAGCAGTACTTC. V usage is TRBV14 and J usage is TRBJ2-7, with a weak D call TRBD1 (5 bases). The CDR3 is 15 amino acids. Germline V gives CDR1 SGHDN, CDR2 FVKESK. Trimming removed 1 base at V and 0 bases at J, with 10 bases between.

The chain links TRBV4-1 to TRBJ2-7; 8 positions match TRBD1. The CDR3 consists of 16 residues. J lost 3 bases, V lost 4 bases, and 11 bases had no gene match. CDR1 MGHRA and CDR2 YSYEKL come from the germline V gene. The CDR3 region is CASSLPGTGFYYEQYF. In DNA form, the CDR3 reads TGCGCCAGCAGCCTTCCCGGGACAGGTTTTTACTACGAGCAGTACTTC.

This chain connects TRBV5-4 to TRBJ1-2, with TRBD1 identical over 8 bases. CDR1 and CDR2 from the germline V gene are SGHNT and YYREEE (reference sequence). The trim removed 0 bases at V and 4 bases at J, leaving 11 bases unmatched. CDR3 length equals 17 residues. As DNA, the CDR3 is TGTGCCAGCAGCTTGGCCTGGCAGGGGGCGATTGGCTATGGCTACACCTTC. Amino acid sequence: CASSLAWQGAIGYGYTF.

V and J are TRBV5-1 and TRBJ2-2, with D possibly being TRBD1 (6 bases). The CDR3 spans 14 residues. Between the trimmed V and J ends, which lost 7 bases and 3 bases, there was a span of 13 bases. The germline V gene has CDR1 SGHRS and CDR2 YFSETQ. CDR3 sequence (DNA): TGCGCCAGCGAGTCAGGGGTGGACACCGGGGAGCTGTTTTTT. This translates into CASESGVDTGELFF.

This clone was seen once. The CDR3 nucleotides read TGTGCCAGCAGTGAAGTAAGGACAGTAATTTCCGGGGAGCTGTTTTTT. Protein: CASSEVRTVISGELFF. The rearrangement links TRBV6-1 to TRBJ2-2; a possible D gene is TRBD1 (6 bases). The CDR3 is 16 amino acids. The V end lost 1 base, the J end lost 6 bases, and 15 bases lay between the germline ends. From germline, CDR1 is MNHNS and CDR2 SASEGT.

The V and J genes are TRBV25-1 and TRBJ1-1; TRBD1 matches at 8 bases. The J segment lost 3 bases and the V segment lost 4 bases, leaving 4 bases of the junction unmatched. This CDR3 region has 14 residues. Per germline, CDR1 MGHDK and CDR2 SYGVNS. CDR3 sequence: CASSVDREDTEAFF. The CDR3 nucleotides read TGTGCCAGCAGTGTGGACAGGGAGGACACTGAAGCTTTCTTT.

The chain recombines TRBV10-3 with TRBJ2-1, with D possibly TRBD1 on 6 matching bases. Germline CDR1 is ENHRY and CDR2 is SYGVKD. V lost 2 bases to trimming and J lost 10 bases, with 9 bases between them. The CDR3 totals 12 residues. The CDR3 DNA sequence: TGTGCCATCAGTGAGGGGGGCAGGGAGCAGTTCTTC. Translating gives CAISEGGREQFF.

The gene calls are TRBV29-1 and TRBJ2-5, with 8 bases matching TRBD1. Trimming took 4 bases from V and 5 from J; bases not matched to a gene: 6. CDR1 and CDR2 from the germline V gene are SQVTM and ANQGSEA. This CDR3 region has 13 residues. The DNA of the CDR3 is TGCAGCGTTGGTAACAGGGGGATGGAGACCCAGTACTTC. It encodes CSVGNRGMETQYF.

V is TRBV9 and J is TRBJ2-1, with 14 nucleotides matching TRBD2. The CDR3 covers 17 residues. CDR1 is SGDLS and CDR2 is YYNGEE in the germline V gene. Germline trimming cut 0 bases from V and 3 bases from J; bases unmatched to any gene: 2. CDR3 sequence: CASSVGLAGGFYNEQFF. In DNA form, the CDR3 reads TGTGCCAGCAGCGTAGGACTAGCGGGAGGGTTCTACAATGAGCAGTTCTTC.

The rearrangement links TRBV4-3 to TRBJ2-1, with a tentative D call TRBD1 (5 bases). Trimming removed 0 bases from V and 0 bases from J, with 9 bases in between. Germline loops: CDR1 LGHNA, CDR2 YSLEER. The CDR3 is 16 residues long. The CDR3 sequence is CASSQDRASSYNEQFF. In DNA, the CDR3 is TGCGCCAGCAGCCAAGACAGGGCCAGCTCCTACAATGAGCAGTTCTTC.

This clone has only a few counts. The chain employs TRBV5-4 and TRBJ1-1; D might be TRBD1 (6 bases). The CDR3 is 15 residues long. Deletions cut 0 bases from V and 13 bases from J, with 22 bases between. Germline V gene sequence: CDR1 SGHNT, CDR2 YYREEE (reference sequence). The CDR3 nucleotides read TGTGCCAGCAGCTTGGGCCCCACAGGGACCCGCAAGAGTTTCTTT. It specifies CASSLGPTGTRKSFF.

This sequence joins TRBV19 and TRBJ1-2; 9 positions match TRBD1. The CDR3 totals 14 residues. V shed 10 bases and J 5 bases; nucleotides not matched to a gene: 11. Germline loops: CDR1 LNHDA, CDR2 SQIVND (reference sequence). The CDR3 nucleotides are TGTGCCACCCGCGTGATGACAGGGGGGTATGGCTACACCTTC. This sequence encodes CATRVMTGGYGYTF.

This clone turned up a few times. In DNA, the CDR3 is TGTGCCAGCAGTGGGTTAGCGGGGAGCTCCTACAATGAGCAGTTCTTC. It codes for CASSGLAGSSYNEQFF. The chain is built from TRBV2 and TRBJ2-1; 8 nucleotides line up with TRBD2. Germline assignment: CDR1 SNHLY and CDR2 FYNNEI. The CDR3 has 16 amino acids. V lost 4 bases, J lost 0 bases, and 5 bases stayed unmatched.

The chain combines TRBV11-3 with TRBJ2-1; D possibly corresponds to TRBD2 (5 bases). The CDR3 has 15 amino acids. Looked up from germline, CDR1 is SGHNT and CDR2 is YENEEA. V dropped 2 bases and J dropped 6 bases, with 14 bases sitting between them. CDR3 loop: CASSLKRAEPNEQFF. CDR3 DNA: TGTGCCAGCAGCTTAAAGAGAGCGGAACCCAATGAGCAGTTCTTC.

The chain combines TRBV20-1 with TRBJ2-4; D call uncertain. Trimming stripped 6 bases from V and 4 bases from J, with 4 bases between. This CDR3 has 10 residues. In germline, CDR1 is DFQATT, CDR2 SNEGSKA (reference sequence). CDR3 sequence reads: CSAVKNIQYF. For the CDR3, the DNA is TGCAGTGCCGTTAAAAACATTCAGTACTTC.

The V gene is TRBV29-1, the J gene TRBJ2-7, with no clear D. Germline CDR1 and CDR2: SQVTM and ANQGSEA. The CDR3 contains 14 residues. Trimming took off 7 bases at V and 7 bases at J, with 23 bases between the two ends. The CDR3 nucleotides are TGCAGCGCCCTATCCGGATCCCCAAGCAGGGAGCAGTACTTC. It translates to CSALSGSPSREQYF.

This chain connects TRBV12-5 to TRBJ2-7; 8 bases fit TRBD1. This CDR3 region has 15 residues. V was clipped by 5 bases and J by 3 bases; unmatched bases: 9. Germline V gives CDR1 LGHNT, CDR2 FRNRAP. The CDR3 loop reads CASGDRDRRYYEQYF. For the CDR3, the DNA is TGTGCTAGTGGTGACCGGGACAGGCGATACTACGAGCAGTACTTC. Full variable domain (outside the CDR3, taken from reference TRBV12-5 and TRBJ2-7): DARVTQTPRHKVTEMGQEVTMRCQPILGHNTVFWYRQTMMQGLELLAYFRNRAPLDDSGMPKDRFSAEMPDATLATLKIQPSEPRDSAVYFCASGDRDRRYYEQYFGPGTRLTVT.

The chain is built from TRBV2 and TRBJ1-3; no reliable D call. V was shortened by 5 bases and J by 0 bases, with 11 bases between the two germline ends. The CDR3 is 15 amino acids. The germline gives CDR1 SNHLY, CDR2 FYNNEI. The DNA of the CDR3 is TGTGCCAGCAGTCTACAGATGGGCTCTGGAAACACCATATATTTT. It encodes CASSLQMGSGNTIYF.

V is TRBV6-1 and J is TRBJ1-3; a possible D gene is TRBD1 (5 bases). Germline-derived CDR1 and CDR2 are MNHNS and SASEGT. V lost 6 bases to trimming and J lost 2 bases, with 14 bases between them. The CDR3 spans 15 residues. The CDR3 nucleotides read TGTGCCAGCAGGGGGCTAGTTGCGGCTGGAAACACCATATATTTT. Protein product: CASRGLVAAGNTIYF.

This clone occurred a few times. The chain has TRBV11-2 and TRBJ2-5; possibly TRBD1 for D (5 bases). The CDR3 extends over 15 amino acids. The V and J ends lost 2 bases and 4 bases respectively, with 14 bases between them. The germline CDR1 and CDR2 sequences are SGHAT and FQNNGV. The CDR3 DNA is TGTGCCAGCAGCTTAACACCTGGGGCATCAGAGACCCAGTACTTC. Encoded protein: CASSLTPGASETQYF. Together with reference TRBV11-2 and TRBJ2-5, the CDR3 gives the full variable domain: EAGVAQSPRYKIIEKRQSVAFWCNPISGHATLYWYQQILGQGPKLLIQFQNNGVVDDSQLPKDRFSAERLKGVDSTLKIQPAKLEDSAVYLCASSLTPGASETQYFGPGTRLLVL.

The chain combines TRBV5-4 with TRBJ2-7; 12 bases align to TRBD2. CDR3 length equals 14 residues. The V segment lost 4 bases and the J segment 3 bases; nucleotides outside the gene matches: 2. Germline CDR1 SGHNT, CDR2 YYREEE (reference sequence). CDR3: CASSRTSGDYEQYF. DNA of the CDR3: TGTGCCAGCAGCAGGACTAGCGGGGACTACGAGCAGTACTTC.

The chain couples TRBV28 to TRBJ2-2, with D unresolved. Germline CDR1 is MDHEN and CDR2 is SYDVKM. The CDR3 loop spans 13 amino acids. Trimming shortened V by 6 bases and J by 4 bases, and 9 bases separated the two germline ends. The CDR3 DNA sequence: TGTGCCAGCAGCCCTCACAGCACCGGGGAGCTGTTTTTT. The encoded protein is CASSPHSTGELFF.

Here the CDR3 reads CASSSLQGSGNTIYF. CDR3 in DNA: TGTGCCAGCAGCTCATTACAGGGATCTGGAAACACCATATATTTT. The V and J genes are TRBV7-8 and TRBJ1-3, with D perhaps TRBD1 (6 bases). The germline V gene has CDR1 SGHVS and CDR2 FQNEAQ. This CDR3 is 15 amino acids long. Trimming removed 4 bases at V and 1 base at J, with 11 bases between. Looking up the rest from reference TRBV7-8 and TRBJ1-3 gives the full variable domain: GAGVSQSPRYKVAKRGQDVALRCDPISGHVSLFWYQQALGQGPEFLTYFQNEAQLDKSGLPSDRFFAERPEGSVSTLKIQRTQQEDSAVYLCASSSLQGSGNTIYFGEGSWLTVV.

This clone was observed a handful of times. The rearrangement joins TRBV19 to TRBJ1-1; the match to TRBD1 covers 7 bases. CDR1 LNHDA and CDR2 SQIVND come from the germline V gene (reference sequence). V shed 5 bases, J shed 1 base, and the junction held 7 bases outside the gene matches. CDR3 length equals 15 residues. The CDR3 region has the DNA TGTGCCAGTAGTCCCCACACAGGGGCGAACACTGAAGCTTTCTTT. Translation gives CASSPHTGANTEAFF.